This TCR beta chain is drawn from a study of tumor and adjacent non-tumor tissue in lung cancer. Overall study context: The patients, roughly eleven men and 5 or 6 women, were roughly 31 to 80 with stage I to III disease. Study outcomes and limitations: TCR diversity was significantly greater in tumor than normal lung tissue.

The CDR3 contains 16 residues. V lost 5 bases and J lost 15, with 28 bases in between. CDR1 is MNHEY, CDR2 SVGEGT, per germline. RNA was extracted from bulk tissue without any cell sorting. Of note for this clonotype: Its cognate antigen is unknown.

A modified ARM-PCR protocol with three rounds of nested PCR amplified TCRbeta. Each CDR3 protein gets one entry after TCRdb re-called the multiplex PCR reads with MiXCR. The data show roughly 220,000 distinct CDR3 sequences, around 71% seen once. The sequenced sample consisted of lung tumor tissue. The clonotype comes from a man aged 55-75 years with non-small cell lung cancer. The genes are TRBV6-2 or TRBV6-3 and TRBJ2-2; tentative D call: TRBD2 (5 bases). CDR3 bases: TGTGCCAGCAGTCCCCCCCGGCAGAGACGAACCGGGGAATTGTTTTTT. Protein sequence: CASSPPRQRRTGELFF.